This entry is about one T cell receptor beta chain. The data were obtained in a study of blood T cell repertoires in COVID-19. About the study: Donors in the United States, Italy and Spain gave samples during acute or convalescent COVID-19. The analysed material was cDNA or gDNA that came from T cells, B-cell-depleted T cells, or PBMCs.

Germline-derived CDR1 and CDR2 are SGHTA and FQGTGA. The CDR3 is made up of 15 amino acids. V lost 1 base to trimming and J lost 5 bases, with 15 bases between them. In the original processing: Researchers report that nucleated cell counts were estimated from reference gene primer amplification. TCRdb's table, derived via immunoSEQ multiplex PCR, lists solely in-frame clones and lacks some. The V and J calls and the clone size are those of that table, but D and trimming were determined from the DNA. In the table there are roughly 140,000 clones, 65% to 90% of which are singletons. The receptor comes from a human donor in a cohort sampled during active COVID-19. The sequencing input was peripheral blood. The rearrangement uses TRBV7-3 and TRBJ2-7; D gene uncertain. The CDR3 is CASSLNFLESHEQYF. The CDR3 nucleotides read TGTGCCAGCAGCTTAAATTTCCTAGAATCCCACGAGCAGTACTTC.